These 21 T cell receptor beta chains came from one sample sequenced in a study of shared clonotypes between healthy human individuals (dated by TCRdb to the early 2020s). The method behind the library was the immunoSEQ multiplex PCR assay. The clones in this table, taken by TCRdb from immuneACCESS, are in-frame only. Not every clone is retained; where verified, under half of the shortfall comes from an unresolved V gene, and the cause of the rest is unknown. Counted in this sample were under 750,000 clones; approximately 72% of them appeared once. Under 2% of the sample rests with the top ten. The specimen sequenced was memory CD4+ T cells sorted from blood. This sample's cell subset or site label indicates: CD45RA-negative fraction. These receptors all stem from a woman aged 25 to 39 in good health.

The chain carries TRBV10-3 and TRBJ2-4, with 9 bases fitting TRBD2. V gave up 0 bases and J gave up 7 bases; unmatched junction bases: 10. The CDR3 covers 17 residues. Germline CDR1 and CDR2: ENHRY and SYGVKD. The CDR3 spells CAISESFRREGPNIQYF. The CDR3 DNA follows: TGTGCCATCAGTGAGTCGTTTAGGCGGGAGGGCCCCAACATTCAGTACTTC.

The chain uses TRBV19 and TRBJ2-5, with TRBD2 matching over 9 bases. With 1 base clipped from V and 3 bases from J, the junction kept 6 bases outside the gene matches. CDR1 LNHDA and CDR2 SQIVND come from the germline V gene (reference sequence). This CDR3 contains 16 residues. The CDR3, as DNA: TGTGCCAGTAGTATAGTCTGGCGGGGGGGAGAAGAGACCCAGTACTTC. This codes for CASSIVWRGGEETQYF.

The chain is built from TRBV5-1 and TRBJ2-1, with D perhaps matching TRBD1 (6 bases). The CDR3 loop spans 14 amino acids. Looked up from germline, CDR1 is SGHRS and CDR2 is YFSETQ. V was clipped by 4 bases and J by 0 bases, with 8 bases between them. This chain's CDR3 is CASSADSSYNEQFF. The CDR3 region has the DNA TGCGCCAGCAGCGCGGACAGCTCCTACAATGAGCAGTTCTTC.

This clone was seen ten or more times. V and J are TRBV30 and TRBJ1-2; D not certain. The CDR3 has 13 amino acids. V lost 2 bases, J lost 8 bases, and 15 bases lay in between. CDR1 GTSNPN and CDR2 SVGIG come from the germline V gene (reference sequence). The CDR3 DNA follows: TGTGCCTGGAGTACCTTCGGTCTAAGGGGCTACACCTTC. Encoded protein: CAWSTFGLRGYTF.

V usage is TRBV6-6 and J usage is TRBJ1-5; 7 bases are shared with TRBD1. Losses at the gene ends were 7 bases for V and 4 bases for J; bases not matched to a gene: 10. The CDR3 consists of 15 residues. Germline V gene lookup returns CDR1 MNHNY and CDR2 SVGAGI (reference sequence). CDR3 protein: CASNDRDSRNQPQHF. The CDR3 DNA follows: TGTGCCAGCAACGACCGGGACAGCAGAAATCAGCCCCAGCATTTT.

CDR3 amino acids: CASNRQGSDTQYF. CDR3 sequence (DNA): TGTGCCAGCAACCGACAGGGTTCGGATACGCAGTATTTT. This sequence joins TRBV27 and TRBJ2-3, with 7 bases aligning to TRBD1. V gave up 7 bases and J gave up 6 bases; unmatched junction bases: 7. This CDR3 comprises 13 residues. Germline V gene lookup returns CDR1 MNHEY and CDR2 SMNVEV (reference sequence).

On this clone itself: Being one base from a much bigger clone, this may be a read error. The CDR3 DNA is TGTGCCAGCAGGACCGGGACAGGCAATCAGCCCCAGCATTTT. Translated: CASRTGTGNQPQHF. This chain connects TRBV6-5 to TRBJ1-5; 7 bases agree with TRBD1. CDR3 length: 14 amino acids. CDR1 and CDR2 (germline): MNHEY, SVGAGI. The ends lost 6 bases at V and 2 bases at J; junction bases unmatched: 4.

Only a few counts were recorded for this clone. This chain links TRBV5-1 with TRBJ2-7; D not resolved. Trimming left V 4 bases short and J 2 bases short, with 16 bases between. This CDR3 is built from 15 residues. Per the germline V gene, CDR1 is SGHRS and CDR2 is YFSETQ. This CDR3 reads CASSPDGSLAYEQYF. Written as DNA, the CDR3 is TGCGCCAGCAGCCCGGACGGCAGTCTGGCCTACGAGCAGTACTTC.

This clone was observed a handful of times. This chain links TRBV5-1 with TRBJ2-3; D is tentatively TRBD1 or TRBD2 (5 bases each). The CDR3 length is 14 residues. V was cut by 0 bases and J by 4 bases, with 9 bases left in between. Per germline, CDR1 SGHRS and CDR2 YFSETQ. CDR3 sequence (DNA): TGCGCCAGCAGCTTGGGAGGGGTATCAGATACGCAGTATTTT. Translating gives CASSLGGVSDTQYF. The full variable domain, completed using reference TRBV5-1 and TRBJ2-3, is KAGVTQTPRYLIKTRGQQVTLSCSPISGHRSVSWYQQTPGQGLQFLFEYFSETQRNKGNFPGRFSGRQFSNSRSEMNVSTLELGDSALYLCASSLGGVSDTQYFGPGTRLTVL.

The rearrangement uses TRBV28 and TRBJ1-2, with D possibly being TRBD1 (5 bases). The CDR3 runs to 14 residues. Between the trimmed V and J ends, which lost 4 bases and 4 bases, there was a span of 13 bases. Germline CDR1 MDHEN, CDR2 SYDVKM. CDR3 in amino acids: CASSSPGRRYGYTF. The CDR3 DNA sequence: TGTGCCAGCAGTTCCCCAGGGCGGCGCTATGGCTACACCTTC.

J is TRBJ2-3 and V is TRBV10-3, with TRBD2 identical over 12 bases. Unmatched junction bases numbered 3, after V lost 4 bases and J lost 4 bases. The CDR3 runs 15 residues. In germline, CDR1 is ENHRY, CDR2 SYGVKD. CDR3 nucleotide sequence: TGTGCCATCAGTGGGACTAGCGGGAACTCAGATACGCAGTATTTT. Protein: CAISGTSGNSDTQYF.

This clone appeared a few times. V is TRBV5-6 and J is TRBJ2-2, with unresolved D. Trimming removed 0 bases at V and 2 bases at J, with 8 bases between. Looked up from germline, CDR1 is SGHDT and CDR2 is YYEEEE. The CDR3 contains 15 residues. The CDR3 loop reads CASSLVHSNTGELFF. CDR3 coding DNA: TGTGCCAGCAGCTTGGTACATTCCAACACCGGGGAGCTGTTTTTT.

V usage is TRBV4-1 and J usage is TRBJ1-2, with D possibly being TRBD1 (5 bases). Germline CDR1 reads MGHRA; CDR2 reads YSYEKL. CDR3 size: 15 residues. Deletions cut 0 bases from V and 7 bases from J, with 15 bases between. CDR3 amino acids: CASSQDPSREGGYTF. In nucleotides, the CDR3 is TGCGCCAGCAGCCAAGACCCCTCCAGGGAGGGTGGCTACACCTTC.

The chain has TRBV19 and TRBJ2-2; a weak D match, TRBD2 (6 bases). The CDR3 totals 15 residues. Trimming cost V 7 bases and J 4 bases, with 16 bases left between them. Germline-derived CDR1 and CDR2 are LNHDA and SQIVND (reference sequence). The DNA for the CDR3 is TGTGCCAGTACCTACATATCGGAGGGCACCGGGGAGCTGTTTTTT. Its translation is CASTYISEGTGELFF.

With regard to this clone: A read error may account for a junction end that differs from germline. DNA of the CDR3: TGCGCCAGCAGCCACCCCAGAAACTATGGCTACACCTTC. Protein sequence: CASSHPRNYGYTF. The chain carries TRBV7-9 and TRBJ1-2, with D hard to call. Germline assignment: CDR1 SEHNR and CDR2 FQNEAQ (reference sequence). The CDR3 sequence is 13 residues long.

The rearrangement joins TRBV5-1 to TRBJ2-1, with a weak D call TRBD2 (5 bases). Germline values: CDR1 SGHRS, CDR2 YFSETQ. CDR3 size: 16 residues. V lost 1 base, J lost 2 bases, and 13 bases lay in between. The DNA for the CDR3 is TGCGCCAGCAGCTTGAGCGAGGGCCTCGCCTACAATGAGCAGTTCTTC. Protein product: CASSLSEGLAYNEQFF.

The chain uses TRBV5-1 and TRBJ2-1; the match to TRBD2 covers 7 bases. Germline CDR1 and CDR2: SGHRS and YFSETQ. The CDR3 is 14 residues long. The trim removed 5 bases at V and 8 bases at J, leaving 10 bases unmatched. The CDR3 spells CASRGGGSIDEQFF. CDR3 DNA sequence: TGCGCCAGCAGGGGTGGCGGGAGTATCGATGAGCAGTTCTTC.

In its sample, this clone was seen a few times. This CDR3 is CASPAGHSYNEQFF. The CDR3 region has the DNA TGTGCCAGTCCCGCGGGACACTCCTACAATGAGCAGTTCTTC. This chain connects TRBV27 to TRBJ2-1; D tentatively fits TRBD1 or TRBD2 (6 bases each). V was shortened by 9 bases and J by 0 bases, with 12 bases between the two germline ends. This CDR3 is 14 amino acids long. The germline gives CDR1 MNHEY, CDR2 SMNVEV (reference sequence).

This clone came up once. The gene calls are TRBV7-2 and TRBJ1-1, with a weak D call TRBD1 (5 bases). CDR1 is SGHTA and CDR2 is FQGNSA in the germline V gene. The CDR3 has 12 amino acids. Trimming took 5 bases from V and 7 from J, leaving 11 bases between them. Here the CDR3 reads CASSRPGGEAFF. CDR3 nucleotide sequence: TGTGCCAGCAGCCGACCCGGGGGTGAAGCTTTCTTT.

This chain links TRBV19 with TRBJ2-7, with D possibly being TRBD1 or TRBD2 (5 bases each). The germline V gene has CDR1 LNHDA and CDR2 SQIVND (reference sequence). V lost 2 bases to trimming and J lost 3 bases, with 14 bases between them. The CDR3 is made up of 15 amino acids. DNA of the CDR3: TGTGCCAGTAGTATAACCTATCGGGACGGCTACGAGCAGTACTTC. This sequence encodes CASSITYRDGYEQYF.

The CDR3 region is CASSVGPTNTEAFF. CDR3 DNA: TGTGCCAGCAGCGTAGGACCGACGAACACTGAAGCTTTCTTT. The chain joins TRBV9 to TRBJ1-1; D ambiguous. The CDR3 totals 14 residues. Germline V gene data show CDR1 as SGDLS and CDR2 as YYNGEE. Trimming stripped 0 bases from V and 1 base from J, with 7 bases between.